This T cell receptor beta chain was recovered during a study of T cells after yellow fever vaccination. Broader study findings: Most primary-vaccination clones reappeared after the booster (approximately 95% CD4, more than 70% CD8).

This clonotype was observed a few times. Its antigen remains unidentified. V lost 1 base and J lost 8, with 10 bases in between. In germline, CDR1 is LNHNV, CDR2 YYDKDF (reference sequence). The CDR3 has 13 amino acids. MiXCR was run by TCRdb on the 5' RACE reads, yielding one entry per CDR3 protein. The table includes 100,000 to 150,000 distinct CDR3 sequences, over 12% detected once. The sequenced sample was CD8+ T cells sorted from PBMCs, obtained 5 days after the yellow fever booster vaccination. The TCR was taken from a man between 18 and 35 years old who received the YFV17D yellow fever vaccine. The genes are TRBV15 and TRBJ2-3; D gene uncertain. This CDR3 reads CATSRAPDGTQYF. The CDR3 DNA sequence: TGTGCCACCAGCAGAGCGCCGGACGGTACGCAGTATTTT.